The clone carrying this T cell receptor beta chain was recorded only once. What it recognizes is unknown. Sequencing used immunoSEQ multiplex PCR; TCRdb keeps in-frame clones, though not all of them. Among more than 100,000 clones listed, around 95% were seen once. The data were obtained in a study of OX40 agonist ivuxolimab in advanced cancers. Study-level background: There were three patients with partial responses, one having hepatocellular carcinoma and two cutaneous melanoma.

The germline gives CDR1 SGHVS, CDR2 FQNEAQ. This CDR3 spans 15 amino acids. V lost 5 bases to trimming and J lost 4 bases, with 18 bases between them. Study results and caveats: CD4+ T cells averaged fewer expanded clones than CD8+ T cells. Individuals who were partial responders at 0.1-3.0 mg/kg had clonal expansion that ranked among the lowest.

The chain is built from TRBV7-8 and TRBJ2-7; D not certain. This TCR derives from an adult with an advanced solid tumor such as melanoma, head and neck, liver or kidney cancer. The sample was CD4+ or CD8+ T cells sorted from blood, taken in a trial of the OX40 agonist ivuxolimab. CDR3 protein: CASSATRFRPYEQYF. The CDR3 DNA is TGTGCCAGCAGCGCGACCAGATTTAGGCCGTACGAGCAGTACTTC.